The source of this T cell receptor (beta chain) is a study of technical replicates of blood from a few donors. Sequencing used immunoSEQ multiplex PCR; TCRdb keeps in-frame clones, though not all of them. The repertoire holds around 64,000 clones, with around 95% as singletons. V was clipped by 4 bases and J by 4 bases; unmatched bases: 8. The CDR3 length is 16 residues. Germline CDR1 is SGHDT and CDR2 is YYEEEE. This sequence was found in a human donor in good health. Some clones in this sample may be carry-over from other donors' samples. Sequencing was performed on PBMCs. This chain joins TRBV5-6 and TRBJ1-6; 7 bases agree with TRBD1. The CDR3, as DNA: TGTGCCAGCAGCCCGGGAGGGACAGCATATAATTCACCCCTCCACTTT. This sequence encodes CASSPGGTAYNSPLHF.